This TCR beta chain was found in a study of blood T cell repertoires in COVID-19. About the study: T cells, B-cell-depleted T cells, or PBMCs supplied cDNA or gDNA.

As originally analysed: Scientists estimated how many nucleated cells there were by amplifying reference gene primers. Measured with immunoSEQ multiplex PCR; TCRdb has only the in-frame clones, and not every one. That table furnishes V, J and clone size, whereas the DNA furnished D and trimming. Here the sample spans some 250,000 clones, around nine tenths being singletons. CDR3 size: 15 residues. V lost 1 base and J lost 0, with 10 bases in between. Germline V gives CDR1 MGHRA, CDR2 YSYEKL. The sequence came from a woman between 65 and 79 years old with active or convalescent COVID-19. The J gene is TRBJ2-7, the V gene TRBV4-1, with a possible D match to TRBD1 (5 bases). Sequenced: peripheral blood. This chain's CDR3 is CASSQVGDSSYEQYF. The CDR3, as DNA: TGCGCCAGCAGCCAAGTGGGTGACAGCTCCTACGAGCAGTACTTC.